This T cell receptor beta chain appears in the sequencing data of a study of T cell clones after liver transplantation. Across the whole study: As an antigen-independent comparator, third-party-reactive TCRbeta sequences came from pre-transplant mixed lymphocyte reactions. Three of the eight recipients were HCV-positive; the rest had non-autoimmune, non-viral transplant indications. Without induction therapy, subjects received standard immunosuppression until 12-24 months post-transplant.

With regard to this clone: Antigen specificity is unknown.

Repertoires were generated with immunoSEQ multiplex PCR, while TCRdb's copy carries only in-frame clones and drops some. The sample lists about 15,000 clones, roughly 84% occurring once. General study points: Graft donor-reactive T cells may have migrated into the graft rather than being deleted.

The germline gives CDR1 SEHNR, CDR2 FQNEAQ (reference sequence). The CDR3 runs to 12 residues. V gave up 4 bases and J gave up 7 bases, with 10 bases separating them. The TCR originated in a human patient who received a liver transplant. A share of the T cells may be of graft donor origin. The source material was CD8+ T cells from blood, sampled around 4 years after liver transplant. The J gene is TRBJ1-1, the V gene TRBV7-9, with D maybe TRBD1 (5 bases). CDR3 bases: TGTGCCAGCAGCTATAGGGACCTTGAAGCTTTCTTT. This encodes CASSYRDLEAFF.